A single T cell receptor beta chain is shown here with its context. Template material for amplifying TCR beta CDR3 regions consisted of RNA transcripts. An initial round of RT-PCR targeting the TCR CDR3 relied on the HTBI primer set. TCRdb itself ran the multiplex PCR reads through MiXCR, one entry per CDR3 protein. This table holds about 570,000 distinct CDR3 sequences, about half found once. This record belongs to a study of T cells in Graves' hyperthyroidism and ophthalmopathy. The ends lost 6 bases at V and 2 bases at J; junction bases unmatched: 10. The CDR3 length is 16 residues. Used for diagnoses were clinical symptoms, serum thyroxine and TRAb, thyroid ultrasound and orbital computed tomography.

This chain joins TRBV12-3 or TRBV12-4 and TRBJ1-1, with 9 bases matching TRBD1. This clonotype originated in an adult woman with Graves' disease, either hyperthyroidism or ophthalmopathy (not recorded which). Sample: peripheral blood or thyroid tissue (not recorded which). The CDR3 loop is CASRITPGQGNTEAFF. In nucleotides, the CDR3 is TGTGCCAGCAGGATCACCCCGGGACAGGGAAACACTGAAGCTTTCTTT.